The rows below give T cell receptor beta chains drawn from one sample of a study of cytomegalovirus exposure and HLA in healthy donors. Sequencing used immunoSEQ multiplex PCR; TCRdb keeps in-frame clones, though not all of them. The table lists 99,000 or so clones, about 85% of them singletons. Sample: PBMCs. These receptor sequences come from a woman younger than 30 in good health and CMV-seropositive. Both conserved end residues are part of each CDR3. A D gene is named only where the DNA matches it firmly.

TRBD1	TRBJ2-1	TRBV27	CASSFAGTGSNEQFF
TRBD1	TRBJ1-3	TRBV9	CASSPSRTGTDSGNTIYF
.	TRBJ1-1	TRBV6-6	CASRHDKETEAFF
TRBD1	TRBJ1-6	TRBV6-5	CASSYRGQIGSPLHF
TRBD1	TRBJ1-4	TRBV6-5	CASSSQTQGGNEKLFF
TRBD2	TRBJ2-3	TRBV12-5	CASGLVRLAGGPPNRDTQYF
TRBD2	TRBJ2-2	TRBV7-3	CASSSELAANTGELFF
.	TRBJ2-7	TRBV4-2	CASSQGGGREQYF
.	TRBJ2-7	TRBV4-1	CASSQDLGAYEQYF
.	TRBJ2-3	TRBV5-4	CASSQGGGTDTQYF